This is a list of T cell receptor beta chains from one sample in a study of blood T cell repertoires in COVID-19. The assay was immunoSEQ multiplex PCR, and TCRdb's table has in-frame clones only and misses some. In the table there are roughly 39,000 clones, about 88% of which are singletons. The sequenced material came from peripheral blood. These receptor sequences come from a man aged 45-65 years in a cohort sampled during active COVID-19. CDR3s include the opening cysteine and the closing phenylalanine or tryptophan. The D gene is left open where the match is weak. The size of a clone is reported for some rows only, either as once, few or many, or as a class for expanded clones.

v_call	clone_size	j_call	d_call	cdr3_aa	cdr3_nt
TRBV5-1	NA	TRBJ1-3	NA	CASSSDSSPSGNTIYF	TGCGCCAGCAGCTCTGACAGTAGTCCCTCTGGAAACACCATATATTTT
TRBV27	NA	TRBJ1-4	NA	CASGFVDNTNEKLFF	TGTGCCAGCGGCTTTGTGGACAACACTAATGAAAAACTGTTTTTT
TRBV27	NA	TRBJ2-3	NA	CASSRENTDTQYF	TGTGCCAGCAGTAGAGAGAACACAGATACGCAGTATTTT
TRBV4-3	NA	TRBJ1-5	NA	CASSPGISQPQHF	TGCGCCAGCAGTCCAGGGATTAGTCAGCCCCAGCATTTT
TRBV6-6	NA	TRBJ1-2	NA	CASSAPGTIDGYTF	TGTGCCAGCAGTGCGCCCGGGACAATAGATGGCTACACCTTC
TRBV12-2	NA	TRBJ1-1	NA	CASRPGTQINKVRNTEAFF	TGTGCAAGTCGCCCCGGCACACAGATTAACAAGGTGAGGAACACTGAAGCTTTCTTT
TRBV13	NA	TRBJ2-3	TRBD2	CASSGGTDTQYF	TGTGCCAGCTCGGGGGGGACAGATACGCAGTATTTT
TRBV19	once	TRBJ1-4	NA	CASTQLTDWGEKLFF	TGTGCCAGTACGCAATTGACAGATTGGGGAGAAAAACTGTTTTTT
TRBV7-3	NA	TRBJ1-4	NA	CASSLRGGPDEKLFF	TGTGCCAGCAGCTTGCGAGGCGGGCCCGATGAAAAACTGTTTTTT
TRBV6-2/TRBV6-3	NA	TRBJ1-3	NA	CASSRGSSGGNTIYF	TGTGCCAGCAGCAGGGGCTCGTCGGGTGGAAACACCATATATTTT
TRBV2	NA	TRBJ2-2	TRBD2	CASSEALLAGLTGELFF	TGTGCCAGCAGTGAAGCGCTACTAGCGGGACTCACCGGGGAGCTGTTTTTT
TRBV3-1/TRBV3-2	NA	TRBJ1-2	NA	CASSQVGQGSYGYTF	TGTGCCAGCAGCCAAGTGGGGCAGGGGAGCTATGGCTACACCTTC
TRBV10-3	once	TRBJ2-3	NA	CAISLSLSTDTQYF	TGTGCCATCAGCCTATCTCTTAGCACAGATACGCAGTATTTT
TRBV30	NA	TRBJ1-2	NA	CAWSLVRRFDF	TGTGCCTGGAGTCTAGTACGGCGTTTCGACTTC
TRBV6-5	NA	TRBJ2-7	NA	CASSYSPQAYEQYF	TGTGCCAGCAGTTACTCGCCCCAGGCCTACGAGCAGTACTTC
TRBV6-4	NA	TRBJ1-1	NA	CASSPGGEDTEAFF	TGTGCCAGCAGTCCCGGAGGAGAGGACACTGAAGCTTTCTTT
TRBV5-1	NA	TRBJ1-1	NA	CASSFRPGERTEAFF	TGCGCCAGCAGCTTCCGACCGGGGGAGCGCACTGAAGCTTTCTTT
TRBV5-5	NA	TRBJ1-1	TRBD1	CASSLTQGARTEAFF	TGTGCCAGCAGCCTCACGCAGGGGGCGCGCACTGAAGCTTTCTTT
TRBV2	NA	TRBJ2-6	NA	CASRDLTGWGANVLTF	TGTGCCAGCAGGGACTTAACAGGGTGGGGGGCCAACGTCCTGACTTTC
TRBV11-3	NA	TRBJ1-2	NA	CASSPQGDYGYTF	TGTGCCAGCAGCCCACAGGGAGACTATGGCTACACCTTC
TRBV27	NA	TRBJ2-1	TRBD2	CASTRLAANEQFF	TGTGCCAGTACAAGACTAGCGGCTAATGAGCAGTTCTTC
TRBV28	NA	TRBJ2-5	TRBD1	CASSSTPGTGKQETQYF	TGTGCCAGCAGTTCCACCCCCGGGACAGGGAAACAAGAGACCCAGTACTTC
TRBV5-8	NA	TRBJ2-7	TRBD1	CASSLLRTGVRDEQYF	TGTGCCAGCAGCTTATTGAGGACAGGGGTTCGGGACGAGCAGTACTTC
TRBV30	NA	TRBJ1-2	NA	CAWSLGRSGYTF	TGTGCCTGGAGTCTGGGGCGAAGTGGCTACACCTTC
TRBV18	NA	TRBJ1-1	NA	CASSPEQMNTEAFF	TGTGCCAGCTCACCGGAGCAGATGAACACTGAAGCTTTCTTT
TRBV7-2	NA	TRBJ2-6	NA	CASSLNVASGANVLTF	TGTGCCAGCAGCTTGAATGTGGCCTCTGGGGCCAACGTCCTGACTTTC
TRBV27	NA	TRBJ2-1	NA	CASSLFPRGGEQFF	TGTGCCAGCAGTTTGTTTCCTAGAGGCGGTGAGCAGTTCTTC
TRBV11-2	few	TRBJ1-2	NA	CASSLGGANYGYTF	TGTGCCAGCAGCTTAGGCGGGGCTAACTATGGCTACACCTTC
TRBV6-5	few	TRBJ2-1	TRBD2	CASVAGGLNEQFF	TGTGCCAGCGTAGCGGGGGGGTTGAATGAGCAGTTCTTC
TRBV15	once	TRBJ1-2	NA	CATSRDSRQRAYGYTF	TGTGCCACCAGCAGAGACAGCCGGCAGCGAGCGTATGGCTACACCTTC
TRBV6-6	NA	TRBJ1-1	NA	CASSYSSRWTEAFF	TGTGCCAGCAGTTACTCCTCTCGGTGGACTGAAGCTTTCTTT
TRBV7-3	NA	TRBJ1-1	TRBD1	CASSLRGQGATEAFF	TGTGCCAGCAGCTTAAGGGGACAGGGGGCAACTGAAGCTTTCTTT
TRBV9	NA	TRBJ2-1	TRBD2	CASSLTSGVNEQFF	TGTGCCAGCAGCCTGACTAGCGGGGTAAATGAGCAGTTCTTC
TRBV7-6	NA	TRBJ2-7	NA	CASSPGPSVGDEQYF	TGTGCCAGCAGCCCCGGGCCTAGCGTAGGGGACGAGCAGTACTTC
TRBV21-1	NA	TRBJ1-2	NA	CASSIDRAVDYGYTF	TGTGCCAGCAGCATAGACAGGGCCGTGGACTATGGCTACACCTTC
TRBV24-1	NA	TRBJ2-1	TRBD2	CATSDSVAGLANEQFF	TGTGCCACCAGTGATTCGGTAGCGGGATTGGCGAATGAGCAGTTCTTC
TRBV28	once	TRBJ1-3	NA	CASSLGPRSGNTIYF	TGTGCCAGCAGTTTAGGCCCCCGCTCTGGAAACACCATATATTTT
TRBV28	NA	TRBJ2-7	NA	CASSRGRYEQYF	TGTGCCAGCAGCCGGGGTAGGTACGAGCAGTACTTC
TRBV5-6	NA	TRBJ1-2	TRBD1	CASSLVWTGVDYGYTF	TGTGCCAGCAGCTTGGTTTGGACAGGGGTGGACTATGGCTACACCTTC
TRBV7-6	once	TRBJ2-2	TRBD1	CASSPDRGGTGELFF	TGTGCCAGCAGCCCCGACAGGGGAGGCACCGGGGAGCTGTTTTTT
TRBV4-3	NA	TRBJ1-2	NA	CASSQDDRSLYGYTF	TGCGCCAGCAGCCAAGATGACAGGTCCCTCTATGGCTACACCTTC
TRBV9	NA	TRBJ2-3	TRBD2	CASSVVAGADTQYF	TGTGCCAGCAGCGTAGTAGCGGGGGCAGATACGCAGTATTTT
TRBV5-4	NA	TRBJ2-3	TRBD2	CASSFARGGGSDTQYF	TGTGCCAGCAGCTTCGCGCGGGGGGGCGGGTCGGATACGCAGTATTTT
TRBV30	NA	TRBJ2-7	TRBD2	CAWSAGLAGGYEQYF	TGTGCCTGGAGTGCCGGACTAGCGGGGGGCTACGAGCAGTACTTC
TRBV4-3	NA	TRBJ1-4	NA	CASSQFWDNLEKLFF	TGCGCCAGCAGCCAATTTTGGGACAACCTTGAAAAACTGTTTTTT
TRBV9	NA	TRBJ2-1	NA	CASSFLGGASYNEQFF	TGTGCCAGCAGCTTTTTGGGGGGGGCCTCCTACAATGAGCAGTTCTTC